The subject of this entry is one T cell receptor beta chain. An end of the junction differs from the germline gene, which may be a read error. Germline assignment: CDR1 SSHAT and CDR2 FNYEAQ (reference sequence). The CDR3 sequence is 16 residues long. These data belong to a study of control samples from healthy donors and cancer patients. Using immunoSEQ multiplex PCR, the repertoire was profiled, and TCRdb retains in-frame clones only, with some absent. The sample has 120,000 or so clones, over 75% seen once. Sequencing input: blood. This receptor was obtained from a man aged 55 to 70 in good health. The genes are TRBV7-7 and TRBJ2-5; 9 bases line up with TRBD2. The CDR3: CASSLVRGGAGETQYF. Written as DNA, the CDR3 is TGTGCTAGCAGCTTAGTTCGCGGGGGGGCTGGAGAGACCCAGTACTTC.